Following are 4 T cell receptor beta chains from one sample sequenced in a study of CD4 T cells in relation to SARS-CoV-2 and coronaviruses. Unexposed donor CD4+ T cells date from about 2011-2019, before the COVID-19 pandemic. The cells were cultured for about 10 days before CD4+ T cells were isolated. No antigen is known for these receptors. Some clones are missing from TCRdb's copy, which holds only in-frame ones; the method was immunoSEQ multiplex PCR. In the table there are 20,000 to 25,000 clones, approximately 84% of which are singletons. The sequenced sample was CD4+ T cells from PBMCs, cultured in vitro. These receptor sequences come from a human donor in good health.

This rearrangement joins TRBV4-2 to TRBJ2-1; 11 nucleotides agree with TRBD2. The CDR3 has 18 residues. Germline loops: CDR1 LGHNA, CDR2 YNFKEQ. Trimming cost V 0 bases and J 4 bases; bases outside gene matches: 8. The CDR3 DNA follows: TGTGCCAGCAGCCAAGAGGGACTAGCGGCCACCCTTTACAATGAGCAGTTCTTC. Translating gives CASSQEGLAATLYNEQFF.

V and J are TRBV9 and TRBJ2-7; 7 bases line up with TRBD2. J lost 3 bases, V lost 0 bases, and 6 bases had no gene match. This CDR3 is built from 15 residues. The germline V gene encodes CDR1 SGDLS and CDR2 YYNGEE. For the CDR3, the DNA is TGTGCCAGCAGCGTAGGCCCTAGCGGTGACTACGAGCAGTACTTC. Protein: CASSVGPSGDYEQYF.

The chain has TRBV28 and TRBJ2-7; TRBD1 matches at 9 bases. V trimming: 6 bases; J trimming: 3 bases; junction bases outside the gene matches: 0. This CDR3 spans 12 amino acids. The germline CDR1 and CDR2 sequences are MDHEN and SYDVKM. The DNA of the CDR3 is TGTGCCAGCAGGGGACAGGGCTACGAGCAGTACTTC. This codes for CASRGQGYEQYF.

This clone was seen more than once but under ten times. The rearrangement joins TRBV7-9 to TRBJ2-1, with D unresolved. Germline lookup yields CDR1 SEHNR and CDR2 FQNEAQ (reference sequence). Trimming took 5 bases from V and 3 from J, leaving 14 bases between them. The CDR3 runs to 15 residues. CDR3 DNA: TGTGCCAGCAGCATGTGGTCAGGCAGCTACAATGAGCAGTTCTTC. This codes for CASSMWSGSYNEQFF.